This passage covers 8 T cell receptor beta chains from one sample sequenced in a study of CD8+CD57+ T cells in acquired aplastic anemia (dated by TCRdb to the late 2010s). TCRdb names Illumina HiSeq 2000 as the instrument used. Genomic DNA was used as template for profiling of TCR beta VDJ combinations and CDR3 sequences. TCRdb ran its own pipeline on the public reads, namely fastp trimming at Q25 and MiXCR clone calling, and kept in-frame beta chains. A single entry per CDR3 protein holds the most common genes and DNA from its merged rows. Here the sample has some 48,000 distinct CDR3 sequences; around two thirds occur a single time. The ten largest make up around a third of the sample. The sample was sorted CD4+, CD8+, or CD8+CD57+ T cells (not recorded which) from PBMCs. These receptors were obtained from a human donor in good health, serving as a control.

For the CDR3, the DNA is TGTGCCAGCAGCCTCATTGGGGTCTCGACCTACAATGAGCAGTTCTTC. Its translation is CASSLIGVSTYNEQFF. This chain uses TRBV11-2 with TRBJ2-1; D remains unclear. The CDR3 has 16 amino acids. Trimming removed 5 bases at V and 2 bases at J, with 16 bases between. Germline V gives CDR1 SGHAT, CDR2 FQNNGV.

This clonotype was recorded a few times. The rearrangement uses TRBV9 and TRBJ2-7, with D possibly being TRBD1 (6 bases). CDR1 and CDR2 from the germline V gene are SGDLS and YYNGEE. The V end was cut by 3 bases, the J end by 6 bases, with 16 bases between. The CDR3 extends over 14 amino acids. CDR3 loop: CASSGADSPREQYF. CDR3 sequence (DNA): TGTGCCAGCAGCGGCGCGGACAGCCCACGCGAGCAGTACTTC. The full variable domain, rest sourced from reference TRBV9 and TRBJ2-7, is DSGVTQTPKHLITATGQRVTLRCSPRSGDLSVYWYQQSLDQGLQFLIQYYNGEERAKGNILERFSAQQFPDLHSELNLSSLELGDSALYFCASSGADSPREQYFGPGTRLTVT.

The genes are TRBV24-1 and TRBJ2-7; 9 nucleotides line up with TRBD1. The germline V gene has CDR1 KGHDR and CDR2 SFDVKD. The CDR3 has 15 amino acids. With 4 bases clipped from V and 3 bases from J, the junction kept 6 bases outside the gene matches. Here the CDR3 DNA reads TGTGCCACCAGTGACCCTACAGGGGGCGGCTACGAGCAGTACTTC. This encodes CATSDPTGGGYEQYF.

This clonotype was observed once. J is TRBJ1-5 and V is TRBV12-3 or TRBV12-4, with unresolved D. CDR3 size: 14 residues. V was pared by 3 bases and J by 6 bases, with 12 bases between. The chain's CDR3 is CASSLEGRSQPQHF. CDR3 DNA: TGTGCCAGCAGTTTGGAAGGCAGAAGTCAGCCCCAGCATTTT.

This clonotype has a count of ten or more. The chain is built from TRBV28 and TRBJ2-3, with D perhaps TRBD1 (6 bases). The CDR3 contains 15 residues. CDR1 MDHEN and CDR2 SYDVKM come from the germline V gene. Trimming cost V 4 bases and J 4 bases, with 15 bases left between them. The CDR3: CASSSNQQGSDTQYF. DNA for the CDR3: TGTGCCAGCAGTTCAAACCAACAGGGTTCAGATACGCAGTATTTT.

This chain joins TRBV9 and TRBJ1-3; D gene uncertain. CDR3 length: 15 amino acids. Germline values: CDR1 SGDLS, CDR2 YYNGEE. Trimming pared 2 bases from V and 0 bases from J, leaving 9 bases between. CDR3 in DNA: TGTGCCAGCAGCGTCACAGCCGTCTCTGGAAACACCATATATTTT. Translation gives CASSVTAVSGNTIYF. The whole variable domain, filled in from reference TRBV9 and TRBJ1-3, reads DSGVTQTPKHLITATGQRVTLRCSPRSGDLSVYWYQQSLDQGLQFLIQYYNGEERAKGNILERFSAQQFPDLHSELNLSSLELGDSALYFCASSVTAVSGNTIYFGEGSWLTVV.

The chain joins TRBV7-9 to TRBJ1-2; TRBD1 might be the D (5 bases). Per the germline V gene, CDR1 is SEHNR and CDR2 is FQNEAQ (reference sequence). The CDR3 length is 13 residues. Trimming pared 0 bases from V and 6 bases from J, leaving 8 bases between. CDR3 nucleotide sequence: TGTGCCAGCAGCTTAGCGGGACGGGATGGCTACACCTTC. This codes for CASSLAGRDGYTF.

The rearrangement links TRBV10-1 to TRBJ2-1, with D unresolved. V dropped 6 bases and J dropped 0 bases, with 9 bases sitting between them. CDR3 length: 14 residues. Germline V lookup: CDR1 WNHNN, CDR2 SYGVQD (reference sequence). The CDR3 here is CASSRAISYNEQFF. As DNA, the CDR3 is TGCGCCAGCAGCCGGGCCATCTCCTACAATGAGCAGTTCTTC.